The rows below give T cell receptor beta chains drawn from one sample of a study of shared clonotypes between healthy human individuals. Profiling relied on immunoSEQ multiplex PCR, and the TCRdb table lists in-frame clones only, not all of them. The sample comprises around 1,000,000 clones, roughly 80% of which are singletons, and 0.85% to 1% rests with the top ten. Sequenced input: memory CD4+ T cells from PBMCs. The receptors were gathered from a man younger than 30 in good health. Some clones in this sample may be carry-over from other donors' samples. Both conserved end residues are part of each CDR3. A D gene is named only where the DNA matches it firmly. Size values are once, few and many counts, or a class for expanded clones, and some rows have none.

TRBD2	TRBV5-6	.	TRBJ2-4	TGTGCCAGCAGCTCCCTCGGGAGGGCCAAAAACATTCAGTACTTC	CASSSLGRAKNIQYF
.	TRBV5-4	.	TRBJ1-2	TGTGCCAGCAGTGCCGGTAGGGCCACTAACTATGGCTACACCTTC	CASSAGRATNYGYTF
.	TRBV18	once	TRBJ1-4	TGTGCCAGCTCACTCAGGGCCGCAACTAATGAAAAACTGTTTTTT	CASSLRAATNEKLFF
.	TRBV19	.	TRBJ1-2	TGTGCCAGTAGTATAGGCAGGGTGGATGGCTACACCTTC	CASSIGRVDGYTF
.	TRBV28	.	TRBJ2-1	TGTGCCAGCAGTTTTCGGTCTCCTACCGTGGATGAGCAGTTCTTC	CASSFRSPTVDEQFF
TRBD1	TRBV7-9	.	TRBJ2-2	TGTGCCAGCAGCAAAACAGGGGTGAGCACCGGGGAGCTGTTTTTT	CASSKTGVSTGELFF
TRBD2	TRBV11-2	once	TRBJ2-7	TGTGCCAGCAGCCCGAACGGGACTAGCGGGACTCGGGAGCAGTACTTC	CASSPNGTSGTREQYF
TRBD1	TRBV15	.	TRBJ1-1	TGTGCCACCAGCAGAGTTCGTACCGGGACAGTGGCTTTCTTT	CATSRVRTGTVAFF
TRBD1	TRBV6-5	.	TRBJ2-7	TGTGCCAGCTCCCGGACAGGGGGCTCCGACGAGCAGTACTTC	CASSRTGGSDEQYF
.	TRBV2	.	TRBJ2-1	TGTGCCAGCCGTGGGTACGATGAGCAGTTCTTC	CASRGYDEQFF
.	TRBV7-2	.	TRBJ2-1	TGTGCCAGCAGCTTAAGGCTAGTCTCCTACAATGAGCAGTTCTTC	CASSLRLVSYNEQFF
.	TRBV7-8	.	TRBJ2-1	TGTGCCAGCAGCTTATCTCGCGTGGGTGGGGAGCAGTTCTTC	CASSLSRVGGEQFF
.	TRBV19	.	TRBJ1-1	TGTGCCAGTAGTATTTTTGACCGCCCCTTGAACACTGAAGCTTTCTTT	CASSIFDRPLNTEAFF
.	TRBV11-3	.	TRBJ2-3	TGTGCCAGCAGCCCAGGGCTTGGGAGCACAGATACGCAGTATTTT	CASSPGLGSTDTQYF
TRBD2	TRBV18	.	TRBJ2-1	TGTGCCAGCTCGCAGGGACTAGCGGGGGTCAATGAGCAGTTCTTC	CASSQGLAGVNEQFF
TRBD2	TRBV28	.	TRBJ2-5	TGTGCCAGCAGTTTGGGTCCGGGCGGGAGCTTACAAGAGACCCAGTACTTC	CASSLGPGGSLQETQYF
.	TRBV5-1	.	TRBJ2-1	TGCGCCAGCAGTTCTCCGCCCTACAATGAGCAGTTCTTC	CASSSPPYNEQFF
.	TRBV6-8	few	TRBJ1-4	TGTGCCAGCAGGCTTCGGGACGTAGCGGCAACTAATGAAAAACTGTTTTTT	CASRLRDVAATNEKLFF
.	TRBV6-5	few	TRBJ1-5	TGTGCCAGCAGTTCAACGGGACATGCGAGCAATCAGCCCCAGCATTTT	CASSSTGHASNQPQHF
.	TRBV28	.	TRBJ1-2	TGTGCCAGCATGCGGGGGGCTCTTCACTATGGCTACACCTTC	CASMRGALHYGYTF
TRBD1	TRBV7-2	.	TRBJ1-3	TGTGCCAGCAGCCGAACCGGGACAGAAAGAAACACCATATATTTT	CASSRTGTERNTIYF
.	TRBV28	.	TRBJ1-2	TGTGCCAGCAGTTTAAGTCCGAACTATGGCTACACCTTC	CASSLSPNYGYTF
.	TRBV30	.	TRBJ1-2	TGTGCCTGGGGCAACACAGGGATTAACTATGGCTACACCTTC	CAWGNTGINYGYTF
TRBD2	TRBV30	.	TRBJ2-1	TGTGCCTGGAGTATCCTAGCGGGAGGCCTGAGGGAGCAGTTCTTC	CAWSILAGGLREQFF
TRBD2	TRBV5-1	.	TRBJ2-1	TGCGCCAGCAGCCAGGGACTAGCCGCCTCGTTGAGGGATGAGCAGTTCTTC	CASSQGLAASLRDEQFF
TRBD2	TRBV5-1	once	TRBJ2-3	TGCGCCAGCAGCTTGATAGCGGGGGGCACAGATACGCAGTATTTT	CASSLIAGGTDTQYF
.	TRBV29-1	many	TRBJ2-7	TGCAGCGTTCGTTCGGGCGACGAGCAGTACTTC	CSVRSGDEQYF
.	TRBV19	.	TRBJ2-5	TGTGCCAGTATGACGGGGCCGGGAGAGACCCAGTACTTC	CASMTGPGETQYF
.	TRBV25-1	.	TRBJ2-5	TGTGCCAGCAGTCCACTCGAAGTACTGAAGGAGACCCAGTACTTC	CASSPLEVLKETQYF
TRBD1	TRBV2	.	TRBJ1-6	TGTGCCAGCAGTGTTCAGGGGGATAATTCACCCCTCCACTTT	CASSVQGDNSPLHF
TRBD1	TRBV5-1	.	TRBJ2-4	TGCGCCAGCAGCTTGCACAGGGGCGACAACATTCAGTACTTC	CASSLHRGDNIQYF